The 9 T cell receptor beta chains below all came from one sample that was sequenced in a study of Ad26.COV2.S vaccination and SARS-CoV-2 variants. Indicated treatment: around 19 received Ad26.COV2.S at low or high dose, single or two shots; 5 received placebo; per-sample allocation not given. Repertoires come from day 63 after the first vaccine or placebo injection. The assay was immunoSEQ multiplex PCR, and TCRdb's table has in-frame clones only and misses some. The data contain approximately 250,000 clones, around 88% of them singletons. The sample here was peripheral blood, taken in a trial of Ad26.COV2.S vaccine versus placebo. These TCRs come from a person aged 18-60 years who received the Ad26.COV2.S COVID-19 vaccine or a placebo.

The genes are TRBV11-1 and TRBJ2-1, with 9 bases identical to TRBD2. The germline CDR1 and CDR2 sequences are SGHAT and FQDESV (reference sequence). V shed 1 base, J shed 1 base, and the junction held 2 bases outside the gene matches. The CDR3 has 16 residues. This CDR3 reads CASSLGLAGSYNEQFF. The CDR3 DNA reads TGTGCCAGCAGCTTAGGGCTAGCGGGATCCTACAATGAGCAGTTCTTC.

This sequence joins TRBV7-8 and TRBJ2-2; D unresolved. V dropped 2 bases and J dropped 7 bases, with 5 bases sitting between them. Germline lookup yields CDR1 SGHVS and CDR2 FQNEAQ. The CDR3 runs to 12 residues. The CDR3 DNA follows: TGTGCCAGCAGCTTAATTGACGGGGAGCTGTTTTTT. This codes for CASSLIDGELFF.

The V gene is TRBV2, the J gene TRBJ1-2, with 7 nucleotides matching TRBD1. Germline loops: CDR1 SNHLY, CDR2 FYNNEI. CDR3 size: 13 residues. The V gene end was trimmed by 1 base and the J gene end by 6 bases; junction bases not matched to a gene: 2. This chain's CDR3 is CASSEDRGHGYTF. Written as DNA, the CDR3 is TGTGCCAGCAGTGAAGACAGGGGACATGGCTACACCTTC.

The V and J genes are TRBV7-2 and TRBJ2-7; D is uncertain. Germline loops: CDR1 SGHTA, CDR2 FQGNSA. V shed 1 base and J shed 7 bases, with 11 bases lying between them. This CDR3 contains 13 residues. CDR3: CASSLDLFREQYV. The DNA for the CDR3 is TGTGCCAGCAGCTTAGACCTTTTTCGGGAGCAGTACGTC.

The chain carries TRBV14 and TRBJ2-1; 11 bases align to TRBD2. Germline values: CDR1 SGHDN, CDR2 FVKESK. There are 15 residues in the CDR3. The V and J ends lost 0 bases and 9 bases, in that order; junction bases with no gene match: 4. The CDR3 region has the DNA TGTGCCAGCAGCCAAGAACTAGCGGGAGCCCTTGAGCAGTTCTTC. Protein product: CASSQELAGALEQFF.

With regard to this clone: A clone one base away is much larger, so this may be a read error. Other DNA sequences in this sample translate to the same CDR3. The chain recombines TRBV19 with TRBJ1-5; no definite D call. CDR1 is LNHDA and CDR2 is SQIVND in the germline V gene (reference sequence). The CDR3 sequence is 13 residues long. V lost 5 bases and J lost 0, with 5 bases in between. CDR3 nucleotide sequence: TGTGCCAGTAGTCCATATAGCAATCAGCCCCAGCATTTT. It is translated as CASSPYSNQPQHF.

CDR3 nucleotides: TGTGCCAGCAGCCCCACCGGGACTAGTGTCAATGAGCAGTTCTTC. Protein: CASSPTGTSVNEQFF. This chain joins TRBV21-1 and TRBJ2-1; TRBD2 is taken as the D call from the table, unchecked against the DNA. TRBV21-1 constitutes a pseudogene. The CDR3 extends over 15 amino acids.

V is TRBV19 and J is TRBJ1-1; perhaps TRBD1 as D (6 bases). The V and J ends lost 6 bases and 4 bases respectively, with 12 bases between them. Germline V gene sequence: CDR1 LNHDA, CDR2 SQIVND (reference sequence). The CDR3 has 13 amino acids. The DNA of the CDR3 is TGTGCCAGTAGCTTCACAGGGACCACTGAAGCTTTCTTT. Residues: CASSFTGTTEAFF.

V usage is TRBV2 and J usage is TRBJ2-7; unclear D gene. The germline V gene has CDR1 SNHLY and CDR2 FYNNEI. The germline V and J ends were trimmed by 1 base and 2 bases, with 12 bases remaining between them. This CDR3 contains 15 residues. CDR3 DNA sequence: TGTGCCAGCAGTGAAGGACGTGGGTTGGCCTACGAGCAGTACTTC. It specifies CASSEGRGLAYEQYF.